The 3 T cell receptor beta chains in this list originate from one sample, sequenced in a study of T-cell reconstitution after alpha-beta-depleted transplantation in children. Unique molecular identifiers were built into the TCRbeta library. Via MiXCR, TCRdb re-called the PCR reads, giving one row per CDR3 protein. Among roughly 200,000 distinct CDR3 sequences listed, approximately 8.4% were seen once. This sample comprised PBMCs, mostly from graft donor cells, obtained 360 days after TCRalphabeta/CD19-depleted stem cell transplant. The receptors here all came from a male patient aged 2 to 9 who had a stem cell transplant for acute myeloid leukemia, so the T cells may come from the graft donor.

This clonotype has more than one count but fewer than ten. The rearrangement links TRBV10-3 to TRBJ1-6; 10 nucleotides align to TRBD1. Germline V lookup: CDR1 ENHRY, CDR2 SYGVKD. This CDR3 has 16 amino acids. V lost 4 bases and J lost 6; bases outside the gene matches: 6. As DNA, the CDR3 is TGTGCCATCAGTGCGGGCCGGGACAGGGGTAATTCACCCCTCCACTTT. Its protein product is CAISAGRDRGNSPLHF.

The V call is TRBV11-2, the J call TRBJ2-7; D may correspond to TRBD1 or TRBD2 (5 bases each). Germline V gives CDR1 SGHAT, CDR2 FQNNGV. V gave up 3 bases and J gave up 6 bases, with 15 bases separating them. The CDR3 has 14 amino acids. DNA of the CDR3: TGTGCCAGCAGCTTTTCCGGGACGCTGGCCGAGCAGTACGTC. This gives the protein CASSFSGTLAEQYV.

This clonotype was picked up a small number of times. The chain employs TRBV7-2 and TRBJ2-7; 7 bases line up with TRBD1. J was trimmed by 2 bases and V by 1 base; bases with no gene match: 8. Germline V gene data show CDR1 as SGHTA and CDR2 as FQGNSA. CDR3 length: 16 residues. CDR3 in DNA: TGTGCCAGCAGCTTAGTTGAAACGACAGGGCCCTACGAGCAGTACGTC. Encoded protein: CASSLVETTGPYEQYV.